A single sample gave rise to the 20 T cell receptor beta chains below, sequenced in a study of T cell responses to AZD1222 COVID-19 vaccine. Clones were read by immunoSEQ multiplex PCR, and TCRdb kept only the in-frame ones, dropping some. The sample holds 100,000 or so clones, about 89% seen once. The sequences come from peripheral blood, collected on day 0 of AZD1222 vaccination. The receptors were sampled from an adult in good health.

The chain couples TRBV11-2 to TRBJ1-2, with 9 positions matching TRBD1. Germline V gene sequence: CDR1 SGHAT, CDR2 FQNNGV. After removal of 1 base from V and 6 bases from J, the junction contained 0 bases not matched to a gene. The CDR3 totals 13 residues. The CDR3 spells CASSLGTGDGYTF. CDR3 DNA: TGTGCCAGCAGCTTAGGGACAGGGGATGGCTACACCTTC.

This chain joins TRBV7-8 and TRBJ1-2; 9 bases map to TRBD1. The CDR3 has 15 amino acids. V was pared by 3 bases and J by 7 bases, with 9 bases of the junction left unmatched. The germline V gene has CDR1 SGHVS and CDR2 FQNEAQ. CDR3 sequence reads: CASSFTGGAGSGYTF. CDR3 nucleotides: TGTGCCAGCAGCTTTACAGGGGGCGCAGGTAGTGGCTACACCTTC.

The rearrangement links TRBV7-3 to TRBJ2-2; TRBD2 matches at 11 bases. Germline values: CDR1 SGHTA, CDR2 FQGTGA. This CDR3 has 16 residues. V was pared by 3 bases and J by 2 bases, with 2 bases of the junction left unmatched. The CDR3 DNA is TGTGCCAGCAGCTTCGGACTAGCGGGTAACACCGGGGAGCTGTTTTTT. Translated, it gives CASSFGLAGNTGELFF.

The genes are TRBV12-5 and TRBJ1-1; possible D gene TRBD1, 5 bases. V lost 1 base to trimming and J lost 0 bases, with 9 bases between them. Germline-derived CDR1 and CDR2 are LGHNT and FRNRAP. This CDR3 is 15 amino acids long. The CDR3 DNA follows: TGTGCTAGTGGTTTGGGGGACGTCATGAACACTGAAGCTTTCTTT. It translates to CASGLGDVMNTEAFF.

In this sample, this clone turned up once. The chain is built from TRBV5-1 and TRBJ1-2; D might be TRBD1 (5 bases). The CDR3 loop spans 15 amino acids. V shed 6 bases and J shed 3 bases, with 18 bases lying between them. The V gene's germline CDR1 is SGHRS and CDR2 YFSETQ. Written as DNA, the CDR3 is TGCGCCAGCACTTACTCCCAGGGAGGAGACTATGGCTACACCTTC. Its protein product is CASTYSQGGDYGYTF.

The CDR3 coding sequence is TGTGCCAGTTGCGGGAGGGCCGGAGAGACCCAGTACTTC. This codes for CASCGRAGETQYF. J is TRBJ2-5 and V is TRBV27, with TRBD2 matching over 9 bases. This CDR3 is 13 amino acids long. V lost 9 bases and J lost 4; bases outside the gene matches: 6. CDR1 MNHEY and CDR2 SMNVEV come from the germline V gene (reference sequence).

The gene calls are TRBV2 and TRBJ1-1, with 9 bases fitting TRBD1. Germline assignment: CDR1 SNHLY and CDR2 FYNNEI. V lost 6 bases, J lost 0 bases, and 2 bases stayed unmatched. The CDR3 contains 14 residues. The CDR3 DNA reads TGTGCCAGCAGGGACAGGGGATTGAACACTGAAGCTTTCTTT. Protein: CASRDRGLNTEAFF.

V and J are TRBV5-1 and TRBJ2-4, with a weak D call TRBD1 (6 bases). The CDR3 covers 15 residues. The V gene's germline CDR1 is SGHRS and CDR2 YFSETQ. V lost 4 bases and J 4 bases, leaving 15 bases between the germline ends. CDR3 in DNA: TGCGCCAGCAGCCCCGGGGACAATAAGAAAAACATTCAGTACTTC. This encodes CASSPGDNKKNIQYF.

This clone was seen once. The CDR3 protein is CASSDPGRLGGNTIYF. CDR3 coding DNA: TGCGCCAGCAGTGATCCCGGGCGCTTGGGTGGAAACACCATATATTTT. This sequence joins TRBV10-1 and TRBJ1-3; D gene uncertain. V was clipped by 3 bases and J by 3 bases, with 15 bases between them. The germline V gene encodes CDR1 WNHNN and CDR2 SYGVQD (reference sequence). The CDR3 extends over 16 amino acids.

About this clone itself: Other DNA sequences in this specimen translate into the identical CDR3. The chain is built from TRBV9 and TRBJ2-1; no clear D. CDR3 length: 12 amino acids. Germline V gene data show CDR1 as SGDLS and CDR2 as YYNGEE. Trimming removed 0 bases from V and 7 bases from J, with 5 bases in between. The CDR3 sequence is CASSVGENEQFF. CDR3 in DNA: TGTGCCAGCAGCGTAGGCGAGAATGAGCAGTTCTTC. The variable domain in full, completed from reference TRBV9 and TRBJ2-1, reads DSGVTQTPKHLITATGQRVTLRCSPRSGDLSVYWYQQSLDQGLQFLIQYYNGEERAKGNILERFSAQQFPDLHSELNLSSLELGDSALYFCASSVGENEQFFGPGTRLTVL.

The rearrangement links TRBV18 to TRBJ2-1, with no clear D. This CDR3 is 13 amino acids long. Looked up from germline, CDR1 is KGHSH and CDR2 is LQKENI. V lost 3 bases and J lost 5, with 8 bases in between. The DNA of the CDR3 is TGTGCCAGCTCACCGCCGGCAGACAATGAGCAGTTCTTC. It yields the protein CASSPPADNEQFF.

The V gene is TRBV11-3, the J gene TRBJ1-1; maybe TRBD1 (5 bases). This CDR3 comprises 14 residues. Germline V gene sequence: CDR1 SGHNT, CDR2 YENEEA. V lost 4 bases, J lost 2 bases, and 11 bases lay in between. The CDR3 sequence: CASSWDGENTEAFF. The CDR3 DNA is TGTGCCAGCAGCTGGGACGGTGAAAACACTGAAGCTTTCTTT.

This chain links TRBV27 with TRBJ1-3, with D uncertain. This CDR3 comprises 13 residues. Germline lookup yields CDR1 MNHEY and CDR2 SMNVEV (reference sequence). Trimming removed 6 bases at V and 4 bases at J, with 10 bases between. CDR3 coding DNA: TGTGCCAGCAGCCGGAGCTTGGGAAACACCATATATTTT. This translates into CASSRSLGNTIYF.

This chain connects TRBV11-2 to TRBJ2-2; a weak D match, TRBD1 (6 bases). CDR3 length: 16 residues. Trimming stripped 2 bases from V and 2 bases from J, with 12 bases between. CDR1 and CDR2 (germline): SGHAT, FQNNGV. The CDR3 spells CASSLLTGLNTGELFF. CDR3 nucleotides: TGTGCCAGCAGCTTATTGACAGGATTAAACACCGGGGAGCTGTTTTTT.

CDR3 bases: TGCAGCGCCATGGGTAGAGGGGGCACTGAAGCTTTCTTT. This gives the protein CSAMGRGGTEAFF. The chain employs TRBV29-1 and TRBJ1-1; a weak D match, TRBD1 (6 bases). Trimming left V 7 bases short and J 4 bases short, with 16 bases between. The CDR3 loop spans 13 amino acids. CDR1 is SQVTM, CDR2 ANQGSEA, per germline.

The genes are TRBV6-5 and TRBJ1-1; the match to TRBD1 covers 9 bases. The CDR3 length is 15 residues. Germline V gene data show CDR1 as MNHEY and CDR2 as SVGAGI. V trimming: 0 bases; J trimming: 5 bases; junction bases outside the gene matches: 4. CDR3 amino acids: CASSYSRDRETEAFF. The CDR3 region has the DNA TGTGCCAGCAGTTACTCCCGGGACAGGGAAACTGAAGCTTTCTTT.

This rearrangement joins TRBV4-2 to TRBJ1-2; 9 bases line up with TRBD1. V was clipped by 1 base and J by 6 bases; unmatched bases: 9. From germline, CDR1 is LGHNA and CDR2 YNFKEQ. This CDR3 contains 16 residues. DNA for the CDR3: TGTGCCAGCAGCCAAGCCGGGACAGGGCTCGCGAATGGCTACACCTTC. Protein sequence: CASSQAGTGLANGYTF.

This clone came up once. The rearrangement links TRBV7-9 to TRBJ1-1, with D tentatively TRBD1 (5 bases). From germline, CDR1 is SEHNR and CDR2 FQNEAQ (reference sequence). With 5 bases removed from V and 5 bases from J, the gap between germline ends came to 12 bases. This CDR3 is 13 amino acids long. CDR3 coding DNA: TGTGCCAGCAGCCTTGAGGGGTTGACTGAAGCTTTCTTT. Its protein product is CASSLEGLTEAFF.

The rearrangement links TRBV6-5 to TRBJ2-1; 11 bases fit TRBD1. The CDR3 loop spans 15 amino acids. Germline V gives CDR1 MNHEY, CDR2 SVGAGI. Losses at the gene ends were 5 bases for V and 7 bases for J; bases not matched to a gene: 7. This CDR3 is CASSPWTGGGNEQFF. CDR3 nucleotides: TGTGCCAGCAGTCCGTGGACAGGGGGCGGGAATGAGCAGTTCTTC.

The chain couples TRBV7-8 to TRBJ2-1; 7 bases fit TRBD2. Germline V CDR1 and CDR2: SGHVS, FQNEAQ. The V and J ends lost 0 bases and 6 bases, in that order; junction bases with no gene match: 11. CDR3 length: 17 amino acids. The CDR3 nucleotides read TGTGCCAGCAGCTTAGCGCGGTCAAGCGGGACTGCCAATGAGCAGTTCTTC. It specifies CASSLARSSGTANEQFF.